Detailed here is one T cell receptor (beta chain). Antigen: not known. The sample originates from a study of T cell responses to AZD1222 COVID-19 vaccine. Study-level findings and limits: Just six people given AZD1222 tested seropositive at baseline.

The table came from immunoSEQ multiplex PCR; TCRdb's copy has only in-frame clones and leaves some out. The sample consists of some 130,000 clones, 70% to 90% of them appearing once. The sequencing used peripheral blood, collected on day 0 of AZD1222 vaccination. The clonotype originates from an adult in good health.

CDR3 bases: TGTGCCAGTAGTAGCCCAGGGCTGAGTTTAATGGGTGGCTACACCTTC. Encoded protein: CASSSPGLSLMGGYTF. This rearrangement joins TRBV19 to TRBJ1-2; tentatively, D is TRBD1 (5 bases). CDR3 length: 16 residues. CDR1 and CDR2 (germline): LNHDA, SQIVND (reference sequence). Trimming cost V 4 bases and J 7 bases, with 22 bases left between them.